The 21 T cell receptor beta chains below were found in one sample sequenced in a study of shared clonotypes between healthy human individuals. The data were produced by immunoSEQ multiplex PCR, yet TCRdb's version contains in-frame clones alone and is incomplete. The sample has 1.5 million to 2.5 million clones; just under 95% are singletons. Naive CD8 cells comprised CD45RO-negative, CCR7-positively selected cells, excluding terminally differentiated effector memory CD45RA+ cells. Sequencing used naive CD8+ T cells sorted from blood. These receptors all stem from a man between 18 and 35 years old in good health.

This clone was counted once. This chain links TRBV19 with TRBJ1-1; 7 positions match TRBD1. V lost 6 bases to trimming and J lost 1 base; unmatched junction nucleotides: 5. Germline loops: CDR1 LNHDA, CDR2 SQIVND (reference sequence). This CDR3 region has 14 residues. The CDR3 sequence is CASREGQENTEAFF. Here the CDR3 DNA reads TGTGCCAGTAGGGAAGGACAGGAGAACACTGAAGCTTTCTTT.

The chain recombines TRBV7-9 with TRBJ2-2; tentatively, D is TRBD2 (6 bases). There are 18 residues in the CDR3. The V and J ends lost 5 bases and 5 bases respectively, with 24 bases between them. Germline-derived CDR1 and CDR2 are SEHNR and FQNEAQ (reference sequence). CDR3 nucleotide sequence: TGTGCCAGCAGCCTAAGAGGGGAGGACTCCTGGGGAACCGGGGAGCTGTTTTTT. Translated, it gives CASSLRGEDSWGTGELFF.

The rearrangement joins TRBV11-2 to TRBJ2-7; a weak D match, TRBD2 (6 bases). The CDR3 loop spans 12 amino acids. Germline CDR1 SGHAT, CDR2 FQNNGV. The ends were cut back, 6 bases at V and 6 bases at J, with 12 bases in the middle. In DNA form, the CDR3 reads TGTGCCAGCAGGCTCGCGCGGGGCGAGCAGTACTTC. Residues: CASRLARGEQYF.

The chain recombines TRBV28 with TRBJ1-2; TRBD1 matches 7 bases. This CDR3 contains 14 residues. The V gene end was trimmed by 6 bases and the J gene end by 7 bases; junction bases not matched to a gene: 11. Germline CDR1 and CDR2: MDHEN and SYDVKM. The DNA for the CDR3 is TGTGCCAGCAGCCCTCGACAGGGCCTCTCTGGCTACACCTTC. Translated: CASSPRQGLSGYTF.

The chain employs TRBV30 and TRBJ1-3, with D possibly TRBD1 on 6 matching bases. V lost 5 bases and J lost 5, with 10 bases in between. The CDR3 runs to 12 residues. CDR1 is GTSNPN and CDR2 is SVGIG in the germline V gene (reference sequence). CDR3 DNA sequence: TGTGCCTGGGAGGGGGGGAGAAACACCATATATTTT. As protein: CAWEGGRNTIYF.

The J gene is TRBJ1-1, the V gene TRBV14, with 7 bases identical to TRBD1. The trim removed 4 bases at V and 7 bases at J, leaving 6 bases unmatched. CDR3 size: 13 residues. Germline-derived CDR1 and CDR2 are SGHDN and FVKESK. Written as DNA, the CDR3 is TGTGCCAGCAGCCGATTGGGGACAGTTGAAGCTTTCTTT. Residues: CASSRLGTVEAFF. Full variable domain (remainder filled in from reference TRBV14 and TRBJ1-1): EAGVTQFPSHSVIEKGQTVTLRCDPISGHDNLYWYRRVMGKEIKFLLHFVKESKQDESGMPNNRFLAERTGGTYSTLKVQPAELEDSGVYFCASSRLGTVEAFFGQGTRLTVV.

The V call is TRBV28, the J call TRBJ1-2; no reliable D call. This CDR3 contains 15 residues. Trimming took 3 bases from V and 0 from J, leaving 11 bases between them. Germline CDR1 and CDR2: MDHEN and SYDVKM. CDR3 sequence: CASSLIDTSNYGYTF. CDR3 nucleotides: TGTGCCAGCAGTTTGATCGACACCTCTAACTATGGCTACACCTTC.

The chain couples TRBV9 to TRBJ2-7; TRBD1 is a possible D gene (7 bases). Trimming pared 0 bases from V and 5 bases from J, leaving 15 bases between. Germline V gives CDR1 SGDLS, CDR2 YYNGEE. The CDR3 totals 15 residues. As DNA, the CDR3 is TGTGCCAGCAGCGTAGACGGCAGGGGGGAGGACGAGCAGTACTTC. Its translation: CASSVDGRGEDEQYF.

V and J are TRBV6-5 and TRBJ2-1; possibly TRBD1 for D (6 bases). Germline loops: CDR1 MNHEY, CDR2 SVGAGI. Trimming shortened V by 6 bases and J by 6 bases, and 15 bases separated the two germline ends. The length of the CDR3 is 14 residues. CDR3 nucleotide sequence: TGTGCCAGCAGCCCGACAGGACCATTCAATGAGCAGTTCTTC. Encoded protein: CASSPTGPFNEQFF.

This chain joins TRBV30 and TRBJ1-6; 12 bases align to TRBD1. This CDR3 spans 17 amino acids. J was trimmed by 8 bases and V by 4 bases; bases with no gene match: 12. Germline CDR1 and CDR2: GTSNPN and SVGIG (reference sequence). Here the CDR3 DNA reads TGTGCCTGGAAGGGACAGGGGGCGTTTCACGGGGATTCACCCCTCCACTTT. Its translation: CAWKGQGAFHGDSPLHF. Drawing the rest from reference TRBV30 and TRBJ1-6, the complete variable domain is SQTIHQWPATLVQPVGSPLSLECTVEGTSNPNLYWYRQAAGRGLQLLFYSVGIGQISSEVPQNLSASRPQDRQFILSSKKLLLSDSGFYLCAWKGQGAFHGDSPLHFGNGTRLTVT.

Worth noting for this clone: Different DNA sequences within this sample yield the same CDR3. The V call is TRBV5-1, the J call TRBJ1-1; no reliable D call. The ends were cut back, 0 bases at V and 5 bases at J, with 8 bases in the middle. Per germline, CDR1 SGHRS and CDR2 YFSETQ. This CDR3 contains 13 residues. CDR3 bases: TGCGCCAGCAGCTTGGGAGGTGCGACTGAAGCTTTCTTT. The encoded protein is CASSLGGATEAFF.

The chain has TRBV7-9 and TRBJ2-7; the D is unclear. In germline, CDR1 is SEHNR, CDR2 FQNEAQ (reference sequence). This CDR3 contains 11 residues. Trimming left V 4 bases short and J 3 bases short, with 4 bases between. The CDR3 nucleotides read TGTGCCAGCAGCTCCCACTACGAGCAGTACTTC. Translation: CASSSHYEQYF.

A note on this clone: The sample contains more than one DNA sequence encoding this CDR3. The rearrangement links TRBV6-5 to TRBJ2-3, with TRBD2 identical over 7 bases. V shed 0 bases and J 4 bases; nucleotides not matched to a gene: 4. In germline, CDR1 is MNHEY, CDR2 SVGAGI. The CDR3 runs to 15 residues. The CDR3 sequence: CASSYSGGSADTQYF. The CDR3 nucleotides read TGTGCCAGCAGTTACTCCGGCGGGAGTGCAGATACGCAGTATTTT.

The chain combines TRBV27 with TRBJ1-5, with a possible D match to TRBD1 (6 bases). This CDR3 region has 16 residues. Looked up from germline, CDR1 is MNHEY and CDR2 is SMNVEV (reference sequence). Between the trimmed V and J ends, which lost 5 bases and 3 bases, there was a span of 17 bases. CDR3 residues: CASSPSTGQINQPQHF. The CDR3 bases are TGTGCCAGCAGTCCATCAACCGGACAGATCAATCAGCCCCAGCATTTT.

The chain couples TRBV7-2 to TRBJ1-2; 8 nucleotides line up with TRBD1. The ends lost 0 bases at V and 10 bases at J; junction bases unmatched: 4. The germline CDR1 and CDR2 sequences are SGHTA and FQGNSA. The CDR3 is 13 residues long. The CDR3 loop reads CASSLARDRPYTF. As DNA, the CDR3 is TGTGCCAGCAGCTTAGCTCGGGACAGGCCCTACACCTTC. Supplemented by reference TRBV7-2 and TRBJ1-2, the full variable domain reads GAGVSQSPSNKVTEKGKDVELRCDPISGHTALYWYRQSLGQGLEFLIYFQGNSAPDKSGLPSDRFSAERTGGSVSTLTIQRTQQEDSAVYLCASSLARDRPYTFGSGTRLTVV.

Here the CDR3 DNA reads TGTGCCACCAGCAGCACCCCCGGGGAGCTGTTTTTT. Amino acid sequence: CATSSTPGELFF. The chain has TRBV15 and TRBJ2-2; D is unresolved. CDR3 size: 12 residues. Trimming left V 3 bases short and J 6 bases short, with 5 bases between. Germline CDR1 is LNHNV and CDR2 is YYDKDF (reference sequence).

This chain joins TRBV28 and TRBJ1-1; tentatively, D is TRBD1 (6 bases). Trimming took off 10 bases at V and 10 bases at J, with 16 bases between the two ends. The germline V gene encodes CDR1 MDHEN and CDR2 SYDVKM. The CDR3 runs 11 residues. The CDR3 protein is CATSGGGGAFF. Written as DNA, the CDR3 is TGTGCCACCTCCGGAGGGGGGGGAGCTTTCTTT.

The genes are TRBV28 and TRBJ2-2; maybe TRBD2 (5 bases). Trimming stripped 1 base from V and 9 bases from J, with 15 bases between. CDR1 MDHEN and CDR2 SYDVKM come from the germline V gene. The CDR3 is 15 residues long. The CDR3 sequence: CASSLYGGADWELFF. As DNA, the CDR3 is TGTGCCAGCAGTTTATACGGCGGCGCGGACTGGGAGCTGTTTTTT.

This clone has just one count. The chain joins TRBV9 to TRBJ2-2, with 8 nucleotides matching TRBD2. The CDR3 consists of 16 residues. CDR1 SGDLS and CDR2 YYNGEE come from the germline V gene. J gave up 6 bases and V 0 bases, and 7 bases lay outside the gene matches. The CDR3 DNA sequence: TGTGCCAGCAGCGTAGGGATGGGGACTAGAGCCGGGGAGCTGTTTTTT. This sequence encodes CASSVGMGTRAGELFF.

The V gene is TRBV27, the J gene TRBJ1-4, with 7 bases that match TRBD1. Germline V lookup: CDR1 MNHEY, CDR2 SMNVEV (reference sequence). V lost 0 bases, J lost 8 bases, and 6 bases stayed unmatched. This CDR3 spans 15 amino acids. In DNA, the CDR3 is TGTGCCAGCAGTTTATCGCGACAGGGAGACGAAAAACTGTTTTTT. Translated, it gives CASSLSRQGDEKLFF.

J is TRBJ2-7 and V is TRBV11-1, with D possibly being TRBD1 or TRBD2 (5 bases each). The V end lost 0 bases, the J end lost 0 bases, and 12 bases lay between the germline ends. This CDR3 is built from 16 residues. Germline values: CDR1 SGHAT, CDR2 FQDESV (reference sequence). In DNA form, the CDR3 reads TGTGCCAGCAGCTTAGCTGGGACCGAGAGCTCCTACGAGCAGTACTTC. This encodes CASSLAGTESSYEQYF.